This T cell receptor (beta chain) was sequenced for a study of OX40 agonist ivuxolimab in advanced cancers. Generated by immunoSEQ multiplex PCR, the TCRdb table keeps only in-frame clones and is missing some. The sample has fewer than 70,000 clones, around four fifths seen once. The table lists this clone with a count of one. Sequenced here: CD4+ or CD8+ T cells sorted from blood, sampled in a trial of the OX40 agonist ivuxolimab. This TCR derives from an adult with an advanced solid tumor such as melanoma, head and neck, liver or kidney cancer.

The CDR3 coding sequence is TGTGCCAGTAGTACCTTGACAGGCTACAATGAGCAGTTCTTC. As protein: CASSTLTGYNEQFF. J is TRBJ2-1 and V is TRBV19; weak D call: TRBD1 (6 bases). V was clipped by 4 bases and J by 3 bases, with 10 bases between them. The CDR3 length is 14 residues. Germline CDR1 LNHDA, CDR2 SQIVND (reference sequence).